These T cell receptor beta chains were read from a single sample in a study of T cell repertoires in ileal Crohn's disease. Only in-frame clones appear in the TCRdb table, and some are missing; sequencing was by immunoSEQ multiplex PCR. The profile shows roughly 9,200 clones, 65% to 80% of them singletons. What was sequenced was ileal tissue. These TCRs come from an adult with Crohn's disease. CDR3s include the opening cysteine and the closing phenylalanine or tryptophan. A D gene is named only where the DNA matches it firmly. Clone size is given for some rows only: seen once, a few or many times, or a class if the clone is expanded.

D gene: .; clone size: .; V gene: TRBV9; J gene: TRBJ1-3; CDR3 protein: CASSVAAWIPSGNTIYF; CDR3 DNA: TGTGCCAGCAGCGTAGCAGCGTGGATTCCCTCTGGAAACACCATATATTTT
D gene: .; clone size: .; V gene: TRBV7-2; J gene: TRBJ2-7; CDR3 protein: CASSLAAGAEQYF; CDR3 DNA: TGTGCCAGCAGCTTAGCGGCGGGGGCCGAGCAGTACTTC
D gene: TRBD1; clone size: .; V gene: TRBV18; J gene: TRBJ1-2; CDR3 protein: CASSPGQGLGGYTF; CDR3 DNA: TGTGCCAGCTCACCGGGACAGGGGTTAGGTGGCTACACCTTC
D gene: TRBD1; clone size: once; V gene: TRBV11-2; J gene: TRBJ2-2; CDR3 protein: CASSQMARGQGYTGELFF; CDR3 DNA: TGTGCCAGCAGCCAGATGGCCCGGGGACAGGGATACACCGGGGAGCTGTTTTTT
D gene: TRBD1; clone size: .; V gene: TRBV9; J gene: TRBJ2-7; CDR3 protein: CASSATGTGGAEQYF; CDR3 DNA: TGTGCCAGCAGCGCGACCGGGACAGGGGGCGCCGAGCAGTACTTC
D gene: TRBD1; clone size: few; V gene: TRBV18; J gene: TRBJ2-1; CDR3 protein: CASSPQTGKGNEQFF; CDR3 DNA: TGTGCCAGCTCACCGCAGACAGGGAAGGGCAATGAGCAGTTCTTC
D gene: .; clone size: .; V gene: TRBV6-4; J gene: TRBJ1-2; CDR3 protein: CASSDSVSRGVRGYTF; CDR3 DNA: TGTGCCAGCAGTGACTCGGTATCCAGGGGAGTCCGGGGCTACACCTTC
D gene: .; clone size: .; V gene: TRBV30; J gene: TRBJ2-2; CDR3 protein: CAWSGRELGTGELFF; CDR3 DNA: TGTGCCTGGAGTGGACGGGAGCTTGGCACCGGGGAGCTGTTTTTT
D gene: .; clone size: .; V gene: TRBV6-1; J gene: TRBJ1-2; CDR3 protein: CAGRQLNYGYTF; CDR3 DNA: TGTGCCGGAAGACAGCTTAACTATGGCTACACCTTC
D gene: .; clone size: .; V gene: TRBV30; J gene: TRBJ1-1; CDR3 protein: CAWSGSGEAFF; CDR3 DNA: TGTGCCTGGAGTGGTTCAGGTGAAGCTTTCTTT
D gene: TRBD2; clone size: .; V gene: TRBV7-3; J gene: TRBJ2-3; CDR3 protein: CASSLRAGVDTQYF; CDR3 DNA: TGTGCCAGCAGCTTACGGGCGGGAGTAGATACGCAGTATTTT